Following are 23 T cell receptor beta chains from one sample sequenced in a study of blood T cell repertoires in COVID-19. Using immunoSEQ multiplex PCR, the repertoire was profiled, and TCRdb retains in-frame clones only, with some absent. The sample holds about 440,000 clones, around 89% seen once. The sample comprised peripheral blood. These receptor sequences come from a woman in her 30s with acute or convalescent COVID-19.

The rearrangement links TRBV6-5 to TRBJ1-5; 7 bases map to TRBD1. The germline V gene has CDR1 MNHEY and CDR2 SVGAGI. Trimming took 7 bases from V and 7 from J; bases not matched to a gene: 7. The CDR3 is 13 residues long. CDR3 sequence reads: CASTDRVGQPQHF. CDR3 sequence (DNA): TGTGCCAGCACCGACAGGGTCGGGCAGCCCCAGCATTTT.

CDR3 in DNA: TGTGCCAGCAATTTTGGACTCAATGAGCAGTTCTTC. Translated: CASNFGLNEQFF. The chain couples TRBV2 to TRBJ2-1; D is perhaps TRBD2 (5 bases). Trimming shortened V by 7 bases and J by 6 bases, and 10 bases separated the two germline ends. The CDR3 extends over 12 amino acids. Germline loops: CDR1 SNHLY, CDR2 FYNNEI. Variable domain in full (rest from reference TRBV2 and TRBJ2-1): EPEVTQTPSHQVTQMGQEVILRCVPISNHLYFYWYRQILGQKVEFLVSFYNNEISEKSEIFDDQFSVERPDGSNFTLKIRSTKLEDSAMYFCASNFGLNEQFFGPGTRLTVL.

As DNA, the CDR3 is TGTGCCAGCGTTGGGACAGGCTCCTACGAGCAGTACTTC. Translated: CASVGTGSYEQYF. V usage is TRBV2 and J usage is TRBJ2-7; 8 bases align to TRBD1. Germline trimming cut 8 bases from V and 0 bases from J; bases unmatched to any gene: 3. CDR1 is SNHLY and CDR2 is FYNNEI in the germline V gene. This CDR3 has 13 residues.

The chain has TRBV7-2 and TRBJ2-1, with D uncertain. In germline, CDR1 is SGHTA, CDR2 FQGNSA. The CDR3 is 15 residues long. The germline V and J ends were trimmed by 1 base and 6 bases, with 13 bases remaining between them. DNA of the CDR3: TGTGCCAGCAGCTTAGTATCCCCCTACGGCAATGAGCAGTTCTTC. Residues: CASSLVSPYGNEQFF.

The chain couples TRBV7-9 to TRBJ1-6, with D hard to call. CDR1 SEHNR and CDR2 FQNEAQ come from the germline V gene (reference sequence). The V and J ends lost 1 base and 9 bases respectively, with 10 bases between them. The CDR3 is made up of 14 amino acids. In DNA, the CDR3 is TGTGCCAGCAGCTTAGAGTTTCTCGGTTCACCCCTCCACTTT. Residues: CASSLEFLGSPLHF. Complete variable domain (other parts from reference TRBV7-9 and TRBJ1-6): DTGVSQNPRHKITKRGQNVTFRCDPISEHNRLYWYRQTLGQGPEFLTYFQNEAQLEKSRLLSDRFSAERPKGSFSTLEIQRTEQGDSAMYLCASSLEFLGSPLHFGNGTRLTVT.

The chain combines TRBV6-1 with TRBJ2-2, with 7 bases lining up with TRBD1. This CDR3 comprises 17 residues. The trim removed 0 bases at V and 2 bases at J, leaving 6 bases unmatched. In germline, CDR1 is MNHNS, CDR2 SASEGT. The CDR3 region has the DNA TGTGCCAGCAGTGAAGCGGGCAGGGGGTTTAACACCGGGGAGCTGTTTTTT. Its protein is CASSEAGRGFNTGELFF.

The chain employs TRBV3-1 (or the pseudogene TRBV3-2) and TRBJ1-4; a possible D gene is TRBD1 (6 bases). V shed 3 bases and J shed 3 bases, with 17 bases lying between them. Germline V lookup: CDR1 LGHDT, CDR2 YNNKEL (reference sequence). The CDR3 loop spans 17 amino acids. The CDR3 protein is CASSQGSLTGSNEKLFF. CDR3 bases: TGTGCCAGCAGCCAGGGATCGTTGACAGGTTCTAATGAAAAACTGTTTTTT.

The sample holds one count of this clone. CDR3 sequence (DNA): TGTGCCAGCAGTGCCGACCTAGCGGCCTCCTACAATGAGCAGTTCTTC. Residues: CASSADLAASYNEQFF. The rearrangement joins TRBV27 to TRBJ2-1; 7 bases are a match to TRBD2. CDR3 length: 16 residues. Germline V gene lookup returns CDR1 MNHEY and CDR2 SMNVEV (reference sequence). Trimming cost V 5 bases and J 0 bases; bases outside gene matches: 7.

The chain joins TRBV19 to TRBJ1-1; maybe TRBD1 (6 bases). The germline CDR1 and CDR2 sequences are LNHDA and SQIVND (reference sequence). V lost 1 base and J 3 bases, leaving 15 bases between the germline ends. This CDR3 has 16 residues. The CDR3 region is CASSIGFDRLDTEAFF. CDR3 DNA: TGTGCCAGTAGTATAGGTTTCGACAGGCTTGACACTGAAGCTTTCTTT. The complete variable domain, with remaining parts taken from reference TRBV19 and TRBJ1-1, reads DGGITQSPKYLFRKEGQNVTLSCEQNLNHDAMYWYRQDPGQGLRLIYYSQIVNDFQKGDIAEGYSVSREKKESFPLTVTSAQKNPTAFYLCASSIGFDRLDTEAFFGQGTRLTVV.

V is TRBV2 and J is TRBJ1-1, with TRBD1 matching 7 bases. This CDR3 region has 15 residues. V shed 7 bases, J shed 2 bases, and the junction held 10 bases outside the gene matches. Germline CDR1 SNHLY, CDR2 FYNNEI. CDR3 protein: CASIDPGGHNTEAFF. CDR3 nucleotide sequence: TGTGCCAGCATCGACCCAGGGGGGCATAACACTGAAGCTTTCTTT.

J is TRBJ2-4 and V is TRBV7-6; perhaps TRBD1 as D (6 bases). V gave up 5 bases and J gave up 2 bases, with 19 bases separating them. The CDR3 runs to 17 residues. Germline V gene lookup returns CDR1 SGHVS and CDR2 FNYEAQ. CDR3 in DNA: TGTGCCAGCAGCCTAGTTGGGACAAGGGATTCCAAAAACATTCAGTACTTC. Its translation: CASSLVGTRDSKNIQYF. Combining the CDR3 with reference TRBV7-6 and TRBJ2-4 gives the whole variable domain GAGVSQSPRYKVTKRGQDVALRCDPISGHVSLYWYRQALGQGPEFLTYFNYEAQQDKSGLPNDRFSAERPEGSISTLTIQRTEQRDSAMYRCASSLVGTRDSKNIQYFGAGTRLSVL.

V and J are TRBV6-2 or TRBV6-3 and TRBJ1-2; TRBD1 is a possible D gene (5 bases). The germline CDR1 and CDR2 sequences are MNHEY and SVGEGT. The CDR3 consists of 12 residues. Trimming left V 5 bases short and J 3 bases short, with 7 bases between. The CDR3, as DNA: TGTGCCAGCAGTCAAGGGGACTATGGCTACACCTTC. Amino acids: CASSQGDYGYTF.

The chain links TRBV7-2 to TRBJ2-2, with 8 positions matching TRBD2. Per the germline V gene, CDR1 is SGHTA and CDR2 is FQGNSA. V was clipped by 5 bases and J by 4 bases; unmatched bases: 9. This CDR3 contains 16 residues. CDR3 amino acids: CASSPSPGTSTGELFF. The DNA of the CDR3 is TGTGCCAGCAGCCCATCACCCGGGACTAGCACCGGGGAGCTGTTTTTT.

V and J are TRBV9 and TRBJ2-5, with 7 nucleotides matching TRBD2. Per the germline V gene, CDR1 is SGDLS and CDR2 is YYNGEE. V was pared by 0 bases and J by 2 bases, with 13 bases of the junction left unmatched. The CDR3 totals 18 residues. CDR3 protein: CASSVDPPIRGGQETQYF. The CDR3 DNA follows: TGTGCCAGCAGCGTAGATCCTCCTATACGCGGGGGACAAGAGACCCAGTACTTC. Looking up the rest from reference TRBV9 and TRBJ2-5 gives the full variable domain: DSGVTQTPKHLITATGQRVTLRCSPRSGDLSVYWYQQSLDQGLQFLIQYYNGEERAKGNILERFSAQQFPDLHSELNLSSLELGDSALYFCASSVDPPIRGGQETQYFGPGTRLLVL.

V is TRBV2 and J is TRBJ2-3; perhaps TRBD1 as D (5 bases). This CDR3 spans 13 amino acids. Trimming removed 6 bases from V and 9 bases from J, with 16 bases in between. CDR1 SNHLY and CDR2 FYNNEI come from the germline V gene. CDR3 in amino acids: CASSPIRQHTQYF. The DNA for the CDR3 is TGTGCCAGCAGCCCTATTCGACAGCACACGCAGTATTTT.

V usage is TRBV4-1 and J usage is TRBJ2-7; TRBD1 matches at 10 bases. J gave up 6 bases and V 2 bases, and 4 bases lay outside the gene matches. Germline CDR1 reads MGHRA; CDR2 reads YSYEKL. There are 14 residues in the CDR3. CDR3 nucleotide sequence: TGCGCCAGCAGCCAATGGACAGGGGGGGGCGAGCAGTACTTC. It is translated as CASSQWTGGGEQYF.

In its sample, this clone was seen once. V usage is TRBV27 and J usage is TRBJ1-2; TRBD1 matches at 10 bases. The CDR3 consists of 14 residues. The V segment lost 4 bases and the J segment 4 bases; nucleotides outside the gene matches: 3. CDR1 MNHEY and CDR2 SMNVEV come from the germline V gene (reference sequence). The CDR3 reads CASSSRDRGYGYTF. DNA for the CDR3: TGTGCCAGCAGTTCCCGGGACAGGGGCTATGGCTACACCTTC.

A single count supports this clone. The genes are TRBV11-2 and TRBJ2-1; TRBD2 aligns across 9 bases. V lost 2 bases and J lost 5; bases outside the gene matches: 7. Germline CDR1 is SGHAT and CDR2 is FQNNGV. This CDR3 has 16 amino acids. The CDR3 DNA reads as TGTGCCAGCAGCTTACGACTAGCGGTACCTAACAATGAGCAGTTCTTC. Amino acids: CASSLRLAVPNNEQFF.

The rearrangement joins TRBV30 to TRBJ1-2; D not certain. Germline values: CDR1 GTSNPN, CDR2 SVGIG (reference sequence). This CDR3 is 12 amino acids long. V gave up 4 bases and J gave up 7 bases, with 13 bases separating them. The DNA of the CDR3 is TGTGCCTGGACGACGGGCGGGCCTGGCTACACCTTC. As protein: CAWTTGGPGYTF.

The chain recombines TRBV25-1 with TRBJ2-5; D is uncertain. CDR3 length equals 12 residues. V was clipped by 8 bases and J by 4 bases, with 11 bases between them. Germline V gives CDR1 MGHDK, CDR2 SYGVNS. The CDR3 here is CASLGARETQYF. CDR3 bases: TGTGCCAGCCTAGGTGCCAGAGAGACCCAGTACTTC.

This clone was recorded a few times. For the CDR3, the DNA is TGTGCCAGCAGTTACCGACAGGGGAAGAACACTGAAGCTTTCTTT. Residues: CASSYRQGKNTEAFF. The gene calls are TRBV6-6 and TRBJ1-1; 8 positions agree with TRBD1. The CDR3 is 15 amino acids. CDR1 MNHNY and CDR2 SVGAGI come from the germline V gene (reference sequence). V lost 2 bases and J lost 1; bases outside the gene matches: 3.

CDR3 sequence: CASGTGTANTGELFF. The CDR3 region has the DNA TGTGCCAGTGGCACCGGGACAGCGAACACCGGGGAGCTGTTTTTT. This sequence joins TRBV19 and TRBJ2-2; TRBD1 agrees at 7 bases. The CDR3 is made up of 15 amino acids. In germline, CDR1 is LNHDA, CDR2 SQIVND (reference sequence). The J segment lost 0 bases and the V segment lost 8 bases, leaving 6 bases of the junction unmatched. The whole variable domain, filled in from reference TRBV19 and TRBJ2-2, reads DGGITQSPKYLFRKEGQNVTLSCEQNLNHDAMYWYRQDPGQGLRLIYYSQIVNDFQKGDIAEGYSVSREKKESFPLTVTSAQKNPTAFYLCASGTGTANTGELFFGEGSRLTVL.

The chain uses TRBV9 and TRBJ2-2; tentative D call: TRBD1 (5 bases). In germline, CDR1 is SGDLS, CDR2 YYNGEE. Between the trimmed V and J ends, which lost 0 bases and 0 bases, there was a span of 9 bases. The CDR3 consists of 16 residues. The CDR3 protein is CASSVEGHPNTGELFF. CDR3 coding DNA: TGTGCCAGCAGCGTAGAAGGACACCCGAACACCGGGGAGCTGTTTTTT.